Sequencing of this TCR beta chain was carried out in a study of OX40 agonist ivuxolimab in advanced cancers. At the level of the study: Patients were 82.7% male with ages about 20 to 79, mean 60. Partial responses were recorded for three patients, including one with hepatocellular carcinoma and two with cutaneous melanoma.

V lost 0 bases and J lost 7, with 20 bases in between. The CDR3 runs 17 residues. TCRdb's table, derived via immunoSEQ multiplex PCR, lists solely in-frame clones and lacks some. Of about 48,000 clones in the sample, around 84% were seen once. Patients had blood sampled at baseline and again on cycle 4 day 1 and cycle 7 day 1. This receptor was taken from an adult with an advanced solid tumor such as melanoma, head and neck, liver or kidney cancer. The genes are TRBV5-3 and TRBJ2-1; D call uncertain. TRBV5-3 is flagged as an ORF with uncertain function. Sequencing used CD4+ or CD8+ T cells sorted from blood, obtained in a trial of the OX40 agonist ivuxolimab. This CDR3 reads CARSLGRRSVQRNEQFF. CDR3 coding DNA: TGTGCCAGAAGCTTGGGTCGTAGGTCGGTCCAGAGGAATGAGCAGTTCTTC.